Following are 27 T cell receptor beta chains from one sample sequenced in a study of blood T cell repertoires in COVID-19. TCRdb's table, derived via immunoSEQ multiplex PCR, lists solely in-frame clones and lacks some. The sample carries 70,000 to 90,000 clones, roughly 89% recorded once. The specimen sequenced was PBMCs or T cells enriched from blood (not recorded which). These receptors were obtained from a woman in her forties or fifties with acute COVID-19.

V gene TRBV2 combines with J gene TRBJ1-1; 9 nucleotides line up with TRBD1. The V and J ends lost 2 bases and 4 bases, in that order; junction bases with no gene match: 5. The CDR3 covers 15 residues. Germline values: CDR1 SNHLY, CDR2 FYNNEI. CDR3 amino acids: CASSETVTGGTEAFF. DNA for the CDR3: TGTGCCAGCAGTGAAACCGTGACAGGGGGCACTGAAGCTTTCTTT.

This chain links TRBV2 with TRBJ1-2, with D possibly TRBD1 on 5 matching bases. Trimming left V 4 bases short and J 8 bases short, with 14 bases between. Germline V CDR1 and CDR2: SNHLY, FYNNEI. The CDR3 sequence is 13 residues long. The CDR3 region is CASSVWRGEGYTF. In DNA, the CDR3 is TGTGCCAGCAGTGTTTGGCGGGGGGAGGGCTACACCTTC.

The CDR3 DNA is TGTGCCAGCAGACAGGTCTTGACCGGGGAGCTGTTTTTT. Translated, it gives CASRQVLTGELFF. The rearrangement joins TRBV2 to TRBJ2-2; tentatively, D is TRBD1 (5 bases). V lost 6 bases to trimming and J lost 5 bases, with 10 bases between them. This CDR3 region has 13 residues. The germline gives CDR1 SNHLY, CDR2 FYNNEI.

As DNA, the CDR3 is TGTGCCAGTAGTAGTGCGGCGGGAGTAGGCAAAAACATTCAGTACTTC. Its protein product is CASSSAAGVGKNIQYF. The V gene is TRBV19, the J gene TRBJ2-4; 7 bases map to TRBD2. CDR1 is LNHDA and CDR2 is SQIVND in the germline V gene (reference sequence). The CDR3 extends over 16 amino acids. The ends lost 4 bases at V and 3 bases at J; junction bases unmatched: 9.

CDR3 residues: CATSTGGLEQYF. Written as DNA, the CDR3 is TGTGCCACTTCAACAGGGGGGTTGGAGCAGTACTTC. This chain connects TRBV19 to TRBJ2-7; 8 positions match TRBD1. The CDR3 has 12 residues. The V segment lost 10 bases and the J segment 7 bases; nucleotides outside the gene matches: 9. Germline V gene lookup returns CDR1 LNHDA and CDR2 SQIVND (reference sequence).

The V gene is TRBV7-3, the J gene TRBJ2-2; D may be TRBD2 (6 bases). The length of the CDR3 is 16 residues. The germline V gene encodes CDR1 SGHTA and CDR2 FQGTGA. V gave up 1 base and J gave up 5 bases, with 14 bases separating them. The CDR3 spells CASSLNGLARTGELFF. The CDR3 nucleotides read TGTGCCAGCAGCTTAAATGGCCTAGCGAGGACCGGGGAGCTGTTTTTT.

The rearrangement uses TRBV6-5 and TRBJ1-4, with 8 bases that match TRBD1. V was pared by 6 bases and J by 7 bases, with 7 bases of the junction left unmatched. Per the germline V gene, CDR1 is MNHEY and CDR2 is SVGAGI. CDR3 size: 14 residues. CDR3 in amino acids: CASRLQGAIEKLFF. DNA of the CDR3: TGTGCCAGCAGGCTTCAGGGGGCGATTGAAAAACTGTTTTTT.

The rearrangement joins TRBV20-1 to TRBJ1-2; D not certain. Per the germline V gene, CDR1 is DFQATT and CDR2 is SNEGSKA (reference sequence). Trimming cost V 1 base and J 4 bases, with 4 bases left between them. The CDR3 has 11 amino acids. The CDR3 DNA is TGCAGTGCTAGAGTTAGCTATGGCTACACCTTC. It yields the protein CSARVSYGYTF.

V usage is TRBV30 and J usage is TRBJ1-5, with D possibly matching TRBD1 (6 bases). This CDR3 comprises 13 residues. Deletions cut 1 base from V and 2 bases from J, with 6 bases between. Germline V gene sequence: CDR1 GTSNPN, CDR2 SVGIG (reference sequence). In nucleotides, the CDR3 is TGTGCCTGGAGTGCAGGGGGCAATCAGCCCCAGCATTTT. As protein: CAWSAGGNQPQHF.

The chain couples TRBV5-8 to TRBJ1-2; 7 bases agree with TRBD1. The V and J ends lost 2 bases and 4 bases, in that order; junction bases with no gene match: 2. The germline CDR1 and CDR2 sequences are SGHTS and YDEGEE. This CDR3 is 13 amino acids long. The CDR3 DNA follows: TGTGCCAGCAGCTTTAGGACAGGCTATGGCTACACCTTC. Residues: CASSFRTGYGYTF.

This chain uses TRBV15 with TRBJ2-3, with 9 bases that match TRBD1. Per the germline V gene, CDR1 is LNHNV and CDR2 is YYDKDF (reference sequence). The V and J ends lost 6 bases and 5 bases, in that order; junction bases with no gene match: 3. The CDR3 extends over 13 amino acids. The CDR3 DNA is TGTGCCACCAGACAGGGGGCGCAAGATACGCAGTATTTT. Amino acid sequence: CATRQGAQDTQYF.

Regarding this clone: Mismatch with germline at one junction end may stem from a read error. The V gene is TRBV18, the J gene TRBJ1-2; D possibly corresponds to TRBD1 (5 bases). Germline V lookup: CDR1 KGHSH, CDR2 LQKENI. This CDR3 is built from 13 residues. The CDR3 region is CASSPGEGPASFF. CDR3 nucleotide sequence: TGTGCCAGCTCACCAGGGGAGGGACCCGCCTCGTTCTTC.

V and J are TRBV11-3 and TRBJ1-6; 7 positions match TRBD1. Germline trimming cut 1 base from V and 11 bases from J; bases unmatched to any gene: 11. There are 16 residues in the CDR3. Germline CDR1 reads SGHNT; CDR2 reads YENEEA. The CDR3 nucleotides are TGTGCCAGCAGCTTAGGCCGACAGGGCATCAGAACACCCCTCCACTTT. Protein: CASSLGRQGIRTPLHF.

The CDR3 DNA reads TGCAGCGTCCCACAGGGGGCCTCCAATGAGCAGTTCTTC. Amino acid sequence: CSVPQGASNEQFF. The chain uses TRBV29-1 and TRBJ2-1, with 9 positions matching TRBD1. CDR1 and CDR2 from the germline V gene are SQVTM and ANQGSEA. V lost 6 bases and J lost 6; bases outside the gene matches: 6. CDR3 length: 13 residues.

V gene TRBV2 combines with J gene TRBJ2-2, with D unresolved. The germline V gene encodes CDR1 SNHLY and CDR2 FYNNEI. The CDR3 loop spans 16 amino acids. V was trimmed by 5 bases and J by 0 bases, leaving 13 bases between them. This chain's CDR3 is CASSYLVATNTGELFF. CDR3 nucleotides: TGTGCCAGCAGTTATCTGGTAGCAACGAACACCGGGGAGCTGTTTTTT.

V usage is TRBV12-5 and J usage is TRBJ2-7, with 9 bases that match TRBD1. The J segment lost 4 bases and the V segment lost 6 bases, leaving 13 bases of the junction unmatched. Germline V gene lookup returns CDR1 LGHNT and CDR2 FRNRAP. This CDR3 spans 16 amino acids. DNA for the CDR3: TGTGCTAGTGGCCACCTACAGGGGGCAAAGGGATACGAGCAGTACTTC. Translation: CASGHLQGAKGYEQYF. Full variable domain (missing parts from reference TRBV12-5 and TRBJ2-7): DARVTQTPRHKVTEMGQEVTMRCQPILGHNTVFWYRQTMMQGLELLAYFRNRAPLDDSGMPKDRFSAEMPDATLATLKIQPSEPRDSAVYFCASGHLQGAKGYEQYFGPGTRLTVT.

The V call is TRBV5-8, the J call TRBJ2-6; 7 bases map to TRBD1. Per the germline V gene, CDR1 is SGHTS and CDR2 is YDEGEE. CDR3 length equals 17 residues. Unmatched junction bases numbered 9, after V lost 4 bases and J lost 2 bases. The DNA for the CDR3 is TGTGCCAGCAGCCTACAGGGGCGTAGCGCTGGGGCCAACGTCCTGACTTTC. Its protein product is CASSLQGRSAGANVLTF.

In its sample, this clone was seen a few times. This specimen includes other DNA sequences encoding the same CDR3. The chain couples TRBV19 to TRBJ2-7; 12 bases fit TRBD2. The CDR3 loop spans 14 amino acids. Germline CDR1 reads LNHDA; CDR2 reads SQIVND (reference sequence). V lost 6 bases, J lost 0 bases, and 0 bases stayed unmatched. As DNA, the CDR3 is TGTGCCAGTAGGACTAGCGGGAGCTCCTACGAGCAGTACTTC. Protein: CASRTSGSSYEQYF.

The rearrangement uses TRBV6-5 and TRBJ2-1; TRBD1 agrees at 7 bases. CDR3 length: 15 residues. Germline trimming cut 4 bases from V and 1 base from J; bases unmatched to any gene: 4. Germline CDR1 reads MNHEY; CDR2 reads SVGAGI. CDR3 residues: CASSLTGQSYNEQFF. The CDR3 DNA sequence: TGTGCCAGCAGTTTAACGGGACAGTCCTACAATGAGCAGTTCTTC.

The CDR3 nucleotides read TGCGCCAGCAGTTCACAGGGTTTAGGCTCGAACATGAACACTGAAGCTTTCTTT. Protein: CASSSQGLGSNMNTEAFF. J is TRBJ1-1 and V is TRBV5-1, with D perhaps matching TRBD1 (6 bases). Germline assignment: CDR1 SGHRS and CDR2 YFSETQ. This CDR3 is built from 18 residues. Trimming cost V 5 bases and J 0 bases, with 23 bases left between them.

The chain has TRBV5-8 and TRBJ1-5; D is possibly TRBD1 (5 bases). The CDR3 loop spans 15 amino acids. V was cut by 4 bases and J by 0 bases, with 11 bases left in between. The germline V gene has CDR1 SGHTS and CDR2 YDEGEE. CDR3 amino acids: CASSRTPYSNQPQHF. CDR3 sequence (DNA): TGTGCCAGCAGCCGGACACCGTATAGCAATCAGCCCCAGCATTTT.

The chain joins TRBV19 to TRBJ2-1; possible D gene TRBD2, 6 bases. Germline CDR1 LNHDA, CDR2 SQIVND (reference sequence). The CDR3 runs to 14 residues. V lost 5 bases and J lost 7, with 15 bases in between. CDR3: CASSVTGTSNEQFF. The CDR3 DNA is TGTGCCAGTAGTGTGACCGGGACTTCTAATGAGCAGTTCTTC.

This chain joins TRBV3-1 (or the pseudogene TRBV3-2) and TRBJ2-2; 9 nucleotides line up with TRBD1. This CDR3 comprises 16 residues. J gave up 11 bases and V 0 bases, and 10 bases lay outside the gene matches. CDR1 LGHDT and CDR2 YNNKEL come from the germline V gene (reference sequence). The chain's CDR3 is CASSQEGGQGSRELFF. In DNA form, the CDR3 reads TGTGCCAGCAGCCAAGAGGGCGGACAGGGGAGCAGAGAGCTGTTTTTT.

The sample holds one count of this clone. This chain joins TRBV15 and TRBJ2-5; D is ambiguous. Germline V gene sequence: CDR1 LNHNV, CDR2 YYDKDF (reference sequence). Trimming pared 1 base from V and 3 bases from J, leaving 6 bases between. CDR3 size: 13 residues. Here the CDR3 reads CATSRGGEETQYF. The CDR3 DNA reads as TGTGCCACCAGCAGAGGAGGCGAAGAGACCCAGTACTTC.

V gene TRBV27 combines with J gene TRBJ1-4, with TRBD1 as a possible D gene (6 bases). The V gene's germline CDR1 is MNHEY and CDR2 SMNVEV (reference sequence). Trimming pared 5 bases from V and 8 bases from J, leaving 18 bases between. This CDR3 spans 15 amino acids. CDR3 coding DNA: TGTGCCAGCAGTGTAAGGGCGGGGGCGGGCGAAAAACTGTTTTTT. Residues: CASSVRAGAGEKLFF. Based on the CDR3 plus reference TRBV27 and TRBJ1-4, the full variable domain is EAQVTQNPRYLITVTGKKLTVTCSQNMNHEYMSWYRQDPGLGLRQIYYSMNVEVTDKGDVPEGYKVSRKEKRNFPLILESPSPNQTSLYFCASSVRAGAGEKLFFGSGTQLSVL.

The V gene is TRBV7-2, the J gene TRBJ2-1; D gene ambiguous. The V gene's germline CDR1 is SGHTA and CDR2 FQGNSA. The CDR3 has 14 amino acids. Trimming shortened V by 1 base and J by 8 bases, and 12 bases separated the two germline ends. The DNA for the CDR3 is TGTGCCAGCAGCTTAGGTTCCTACCAATATGAGCAGTTCTTC. Its translation: CASSLGSYQYEQFF.

This chain links TRBV28 with TRBJ2-1; TRBD2 agrees at 8 bases. In germline, CDR1 is MDHEN, CDR2 SYDVKM. The CDR3 is made up of 16 amino acids. V shed 5 bases, J shed 0 bases, and the junction held 6 bases outside the gene matches. CDR3 protein: CASSKSSGSSYNEQFF. The CDR3 DNA follows: TGTGCCAGCAGTAAATCGAGCGGGAGCTCCTACAATGAGCAGTTCTTC.